Listed below are T cell receptor beta chains from one sample, sequenced in a study of cytomegalovirus exposure and HLA in healthy donors. Clones were sequenced by immunoSEQ multiplex PCR, and TCRdb holds only the in-frame ones, with some missing. The sample lists around 100,000 clones; around 86% were seen once. Sequenced input: PBMCs. The receptor source for this set is a woman in her 70s in good health and CMV-seropositive. The CDR3 runs from the conserved cysteine through the conserved F or W.

V gene: TRBV11-2; J gene: TRBJ1-5; CDR3 protein: CASSTGTGGFQPQHF
V gene: TRBV12-5; J gene: TRBJ2-1; CDR3 protein: CASGPGQGFNEQFF
V gene: TRBV7-9; J gene: TRBJ2-1; CDR3 protein: CASSLERLRDQFF
V gene: TRBV18; J gene: TRBJ2-6; CDR3 protein: CASSPRQSHSGANVLTF
V gene: TRBV18; J gene: TRBJ2-1; CDR3 protein: CASSSLAGGQDEQFF
V gene: TRBV18; J gene: TRBJ2-1; CDR3 protein: CASSLRGQDEQFF
V gene: TRBV4-3; J gene: TRBJ2-7; CDR3 protein: CASSHDRGPDGGQYF
V gene: TRBV14; J gene: TRBJ2-2; CDR3 protein: CASSQRLASGELFF
V gene: TRBV7-8; J gene: TRBJ2-5; CDR3 protein: CASSPGLAGRQETQYF
V gene: TRBV19; J gene: TRBJ1-6; CDR3 protein: CASSILLTGHNSPLHF
V gene: TRBV5-5; J gene: TRBJ2-5; CDR3 protein: CASSLAAAPRAETQYF
V gene: TRBV30; J gene: TRBJ1-5; CDR3 protein: CAWRAGNNQPQHF
V gene: TRBV19; J gene: TRBJ2-7; CDR3 protein: CASSMATGVSSYEQYF
V gene: TRBV11-3; J gene: TRBJ2-1; CDR3 protein: CASSLGLGGGAGYNEQFF
V gene: TRBV19; J gene: TRBJ1-5; CDR3 protein: CATDWTGLNQPQHF
V gene: TRBV14; J gene: TRBJ2-6; CDR3 protein: CASSRFRLATSGANVLTF
V gene: TRBV11-3; J gene: TRBJ1-1; CDR3 protein: CASSASQGGTEAFF
V gene: TRBV28; J gene: TRBJ2-6; CDR3 protein: CASSLGTVVSGANVLTF
V gene: TRBV14; J gene: TRBJ2-7; CDR3 protein: CASSQLAGAWDEQYF
V gene: TRBV7-6; J gene: TRBJ2-5; CDR3 protein: CASSLALAGWMGYQETQYF
V gene: TRBV30; J gene: TRBJ2-7; CDR3 protein: CAWDRESSYEQYF
V gene: TRBV10-2; J gene: TRBJ2-7; CDR3 protein: CASSAAGTSGDYEQYF
V gene: TRBV2; J gene: TRBJ1-2; CDR3 protein: CASSEGTSYGYTF
V gene: TRBV14; J gene: TRBJ1-2; CDR3 protein: CASSRDNFFPGYTF
V gene: TRBV6-4; J gene: TRBJ2-3; CDR3 protein: CASAGTSEPTDTQYF
V gene: TRBV6-4; J gene: TRBJ2-1; CDR3 protein: CASSVEGGTYNEQFF